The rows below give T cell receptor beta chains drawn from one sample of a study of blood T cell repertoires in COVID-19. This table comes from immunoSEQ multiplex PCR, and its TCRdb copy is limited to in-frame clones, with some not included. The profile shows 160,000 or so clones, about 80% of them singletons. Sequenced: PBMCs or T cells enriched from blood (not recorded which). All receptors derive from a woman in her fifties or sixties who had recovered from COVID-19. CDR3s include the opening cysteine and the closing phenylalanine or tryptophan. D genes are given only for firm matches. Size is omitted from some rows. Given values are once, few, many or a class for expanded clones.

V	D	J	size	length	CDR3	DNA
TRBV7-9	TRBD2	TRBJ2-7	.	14	CASSLALAGNEQYF	TGTGCCAGCAGCTTAGCCCTAGCGGGGAACGAGCAGTACTTC
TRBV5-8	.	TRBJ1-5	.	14	CASSLVQGQQPQHF	TGTGCCAGCAGCTTGGTACAGGGCCAACAGCCCCAGCATTTT
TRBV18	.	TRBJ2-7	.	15	CASSPSIGEVHEQYF	TGTGCCAGCTCACCATCGATAGGCGAGGTCCACGAGCAGTACTTC
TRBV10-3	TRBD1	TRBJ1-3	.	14	CASQGQGSGNTIYF	TGTGCCAGCCAGGGACAGGGCTCTGGAAACACCATATATTTT
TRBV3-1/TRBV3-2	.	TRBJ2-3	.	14	CASSRGDTTDTQYF	TGTGCCAGCAGCCGGGGGGATACCACAGATACGCAGTATTTT
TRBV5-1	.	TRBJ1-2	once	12	CASSFLDNGYTF	TGCGCCAGCAGCTTCCTGGACAATGGCTACACCTTC
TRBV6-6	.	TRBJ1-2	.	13	CASSPGDIYGYTF	TGTGCCAGCAGTCCAGGGGACATCTATGGCTACACCTTC
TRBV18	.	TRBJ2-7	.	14	CASSPGGLGYEQYF	TGTGCCAGCTCACCTGGGGGGTTAGGCTACGAGCAGTACTTC
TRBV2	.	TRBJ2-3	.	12	CATPQGADTQYF	TGTGCCACCCCACAGGGTGCAGATACGCAGTATTTT
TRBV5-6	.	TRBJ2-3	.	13	CASSWGATDTQYF	TGTGCCAGCAGCTGGGGCGCCACAGATACGCAGTATTTT
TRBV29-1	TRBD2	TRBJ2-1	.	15	CSVVGLAGGRDEQFF	TGCAGCGTTGTGGGACTAGCGGGGGGTCGCGATGAGCAGTTCTTC
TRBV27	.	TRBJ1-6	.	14	CASSLRQYNSPLHF	TGTGCCAGCAGTTTAAGACAGTATAATTCACCCCTCCACTTT
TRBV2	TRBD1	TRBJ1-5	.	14	CASIGDSSAQPQHF	TGTGCCAGCATCGGGGACAGTAGCGCTCAGCCCCAGCATTTT
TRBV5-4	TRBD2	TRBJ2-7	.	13	CASSFSGAYEQYF	TGTGCCAGCAGCTTTAGCGGGGCCTACGAGCAGTACTTC
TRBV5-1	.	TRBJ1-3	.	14	CASSLGTGGNTIYF	TGCGCCAGCAGCTTGGGTACCGGGGGAAACACCATATATTTT
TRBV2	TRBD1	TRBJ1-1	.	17	CASRSTGTLPSNTEAFF	TGTGCCAGCAGATCGACAGGGACCCTTCCCTCGAACACTGAAGCTTTCTTT
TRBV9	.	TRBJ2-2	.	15	CASSVGGVSTGELFF	TGTGCCAGCAGCGTAGGCGGGGTCTCCACCGGGGAGCTGTTTTTT
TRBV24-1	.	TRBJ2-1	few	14	CATSAPGSYNEQFF	TGTGCCACCAGTGCCCCGGGCTCCTACAATGAGCAGTTCTTC
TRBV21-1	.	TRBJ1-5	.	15	CASSKARQVGQPQHF	TGTGCCAGCAGCAAAGCTAGGCAGGTTGGTCAGCCCCAGCATTTT
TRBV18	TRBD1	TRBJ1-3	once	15	CASSTGQGPGNTIYF	TGTGCCAGCTCAACCGGACAGGGTCCTGGAAACACCATATATTTT
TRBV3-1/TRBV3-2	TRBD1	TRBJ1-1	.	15	CASTSSRQGNTEAFF	TGTGCCAGCACTTCCAGTAGACAGGGGAACACTGAAGCTTTCTTT
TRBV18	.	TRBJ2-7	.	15	CASSPDNGQSYEQYF	TGTGCCAGCTCACCGGACAACGGACAGAGCTACGAGCAGTACTTC
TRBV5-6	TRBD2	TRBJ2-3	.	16	CASSSLAGGYTDTQYF	TGTGCCAGCAGCTCACTAGCGGGGGGGTACACAGATACGCAGTATTTT
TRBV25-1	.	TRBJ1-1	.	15	CASSEDVGGGTEAFF	TGTGCCAGCAGTGAAGATGTGGGAGGGGGCACTGAAGCTTTCTTT
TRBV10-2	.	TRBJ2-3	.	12	CASSDLWDTQYF	TGCGCCAGCAGTGATCTATGGGATACGCAGTATTTT
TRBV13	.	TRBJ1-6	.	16	CASSLGSGTDNSPLHF	TGTGCCAGCAGCTTAGGTTCCGGGACTGATAATTCACCCCTCCACTTT
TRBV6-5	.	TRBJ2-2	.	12	CASRGYGGELFF	TGTGCCAGCAGGGGCTATGGCGGGGAGCTGTTTTTT
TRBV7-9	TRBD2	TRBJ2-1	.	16	CASSLPEAGEGYEQFF	TGTGCCAGCAGCTTACCGGAAGCGGGGGAGGGGTATGAGCAGTTCTTC
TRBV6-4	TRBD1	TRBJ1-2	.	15	CASSDSSTGLYGYTF	TGTGCCAGCAGTGACTCCTCGACAGGGCTCTATGGCTACACCTTC
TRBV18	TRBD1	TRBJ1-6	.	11	CASSQGALLHF	TGTGCCAGCTCACAGGGGGCTTTGCTCCACTTT
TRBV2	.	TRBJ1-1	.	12	CASRERTTEAFF	TGTGCCAGCAGAGAGCGAACCACTGAAGCTTTCTTT
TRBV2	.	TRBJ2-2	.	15	CASSDMWANAGELFF	TGTGCCAGCAGTGACATGTGGGCCAACGCCGGGGAGCTGTTTTTT
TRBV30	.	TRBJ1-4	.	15	CAWSVGGTGNEKLFF	TGTGCCTGGAGTGTTGGCGGGACTGGTAATGAAAAACTGTTTTTT
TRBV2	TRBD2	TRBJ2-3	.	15	CASRGLAGGTDTQYF	TGTGCCAGCAGGGGGTTAGCGGGGGGTACAGATACGCAGTATTTT
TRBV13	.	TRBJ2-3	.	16	CASSEGLNAFTDTQYF	TGTGCCAGCAGCGAGGGACTTAACGCTTTCACAGATACGCAGTATTTT
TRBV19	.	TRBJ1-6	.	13	CASRAGVNSPLHF	TGTGCCAGTAGAGCAGGGGTAAATTCACCCCTCCACTTT
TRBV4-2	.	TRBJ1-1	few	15	CASSQEFGRGTEAFF	TGTGCCAGCAGCCAAGAATTTGGGAGGGGCACTGAAGCTTTCTTT
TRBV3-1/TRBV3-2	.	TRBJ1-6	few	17	CASSQGGHRGWNSPLHF	TGTGCCAGCAGCCAAGGGGGACACCGAGGATGGAATTCACCCCTCCACTTT
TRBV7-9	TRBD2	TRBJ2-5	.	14	CASSLASGGKTQYF	TGTGCCAGCAGCTTGGCTAGCGGGGGAAAGACCCAGTACTTC
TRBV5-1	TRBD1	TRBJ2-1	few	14	CASSFRQGYNEQFF	TGCGCCAGCAGCTTCCGACAGGGATACAATGAGCAGTTCTTC
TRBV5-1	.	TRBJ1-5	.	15	CASSFSGDSNQPQHF	TGCGCCAGCAGCTTCTCAGGGGATAGCAATCAGCCCCAGCATTTT
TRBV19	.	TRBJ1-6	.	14	CASSPGREGSPLHF	TGTGCCAGTAGTCCGGGCAGGGAAGGGTCACCCCTCCACTTT
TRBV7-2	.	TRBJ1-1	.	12	CASSFPGDKAFF	TGTGCCAGCAGCTTTCCGGGGGATAAAGCTTTCTTT
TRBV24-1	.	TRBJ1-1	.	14	CATSDLDRNTEAFF	TGTGCCACCAGTGATTTGGACAGAAACACTGAAGCTTTCTTT
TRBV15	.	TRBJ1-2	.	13	CATSRVGAEGYTF	TGTGCCACCAGCAGAGTGGGGGCAGAGGGCTACACCTTC
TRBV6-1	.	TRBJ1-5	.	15	CASRRQELSNQPQHF	TGTGCCAGCAGAAGACAGGAGCTGAGCAATCAGCCCCAGCATTTT
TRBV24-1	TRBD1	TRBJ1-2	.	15	CATSDSGQGNYGYTF	TGTGCCACCAGTGACTCCGGACAGGGTAACTATGGCTACACCTTC